The sequence of this T cell receptor beta chain was determined in a study of T cell responses to AZD1222 COVID-19 vaccine. Findings and limits, study-wide: Baseline antibody screening turned up just a handful of seropositive AZD1222 recipients. Reportedly, nearly half the spike-specific TCRs target unmutated variant regions.

The CDR3 totals 14 residues. Germline CDR1 MNHEY, CDR2 SMNVEV (reference sequence). V lost 5 bases to trimming and J lost 6 bases; unmatched junction nucleotides: 6. Comment on this clone: What it recognizes is unknown.

Assay used: immunoSEQ multiplex PCR; TCRdb lists only in-frame clones, some missing. Of 120,000 or so clones in the sample, around 90% are singletons; the top ten hold roughly 1.6%. Specimen: peripheral blood, collected on day 0 of AZD1222 vaccination. The sequence was collected from an adult in good health. The chain recombines TRBV27 with TRBJ2-7; 11 positions agree with TRBD2. The CDR3 reads CASSVLAGAGEQYF. Written as DNA, the CDR3 is TGTGCCAGCAGTGTACTAGCGGGAGCCGGCGAGCAGTACTTC.